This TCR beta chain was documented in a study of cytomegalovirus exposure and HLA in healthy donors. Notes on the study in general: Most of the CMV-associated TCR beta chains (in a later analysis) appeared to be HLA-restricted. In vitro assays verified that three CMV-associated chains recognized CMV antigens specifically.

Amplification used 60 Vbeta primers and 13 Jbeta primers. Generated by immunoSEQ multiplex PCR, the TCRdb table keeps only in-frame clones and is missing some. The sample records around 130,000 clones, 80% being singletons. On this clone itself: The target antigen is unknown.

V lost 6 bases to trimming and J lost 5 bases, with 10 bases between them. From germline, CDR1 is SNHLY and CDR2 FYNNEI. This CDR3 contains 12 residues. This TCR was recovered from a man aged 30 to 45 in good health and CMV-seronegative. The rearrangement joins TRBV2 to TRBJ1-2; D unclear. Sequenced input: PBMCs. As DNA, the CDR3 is TGTGCCAGCAGGGTCGGGAGTTATGGCTACACCTTC. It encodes CASRVGSYGYTF.